This T cell receptor (beta chain) was obtained from a study of cytomegalovirus exposure and HLA in healthy donors. This clone has a handful of counts. V was clipped by 4 bases and J by 2 bases, with 10 bases between them. The CDR3 has 13 amino acids. In germline, CDR1 is SGHRS, CDR2 YFSETQ. The PCR employed 60 Vbeta primers together with 13 Jbeta primers. This table comes from immunoSEQ multiplex PCR, and its TCRdb copy is limited to in-frame clones, with some not included. The sample contains around 71,000 clones, 63% of which appear only once. Sequencing input: PBMCs. This TCR was recovered from a man aged 25-45 years in good health and CMV-seropositive. J is TRBJ2-7 and V is TRBV5-1; tentatively, D is TRBD2 (5 bases). CDR3 sequence (DNA): TGCGCCAGCAGCGAATCCGGGGCCTACGAGCAGTACTTC. Protein product: CASSESGAYEQYF.